The clone carrying this T cell receptor beta chain was observed a single time. The data were taken from a study of blood T cell repertoires in COVID-19. V lost 0 bases, J lost 6 bases, and 11 bases stayed unmatched. Germline assignment: CDR1 SGHRS and CDR2 YFSETQ. The CDR3 contains 17 residues. The assay was immunoSEQ multiplex PCR, and TCRdb's table has in-frame clones only and misses some. The sample yields roughly 61,000 clones, about 91% seen once. Sequences were obtained from peripheral blood. The TCR was taken from a man aged 60 to 69 with acute or convalescent COVID-19. The rearrangement joins TRBV5-1 to TRBJ1-4; TRBD1 matches at 7 bases. The CDR3 DNA follows: TGCGCCAGCAGCTTGGCCTCCGCCGGGACAGTCCATGAAAAACTGTTTTTT. Residues: CASSLASAGTVHEKLFF.